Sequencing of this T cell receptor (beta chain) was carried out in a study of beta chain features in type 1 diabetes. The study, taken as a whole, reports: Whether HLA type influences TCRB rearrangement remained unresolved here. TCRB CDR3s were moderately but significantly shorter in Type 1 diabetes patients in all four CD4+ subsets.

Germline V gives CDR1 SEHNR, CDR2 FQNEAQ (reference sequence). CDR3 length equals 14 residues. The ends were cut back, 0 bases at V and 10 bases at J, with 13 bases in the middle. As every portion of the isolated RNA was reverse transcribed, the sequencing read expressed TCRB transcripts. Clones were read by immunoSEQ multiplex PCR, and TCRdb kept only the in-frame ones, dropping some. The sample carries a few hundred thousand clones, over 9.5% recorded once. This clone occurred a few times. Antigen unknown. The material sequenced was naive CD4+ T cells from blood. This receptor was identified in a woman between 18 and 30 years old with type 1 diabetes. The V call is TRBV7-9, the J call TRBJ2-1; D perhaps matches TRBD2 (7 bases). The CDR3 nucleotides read TGTGCCAGCAGCTTAGCGCCGGGGGGCCGAGAGCAGTTCTTC. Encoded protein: CASSLAPGGREQFF.